Each of the 10 T cell receptor beta chains below was sequenced from the same sample in a study of blood T cell repertoires in COVID-19 (dated by TCRdb to between 2020 and 2021). The method behind the library was the immunoSEQ multiplex PCR assay. The table comes from immuneACCESS by way of TCRdb, which keeps in-frame sequences with V and J called. Part of the clones is missing from these tables; in studies checked, under half for an unresolved V gene and the rest for unknown reasons. In all, the sample holds 100,000 to 150,000 clones, and roughly 86% of those were seen once. The ten largest clonotypes hold about an eighth of the sample. Sequenced material: peripheral blood. These receptors all stem from a woman in her sixties or seventies with COVID-19, enrolled during active disease.

V usage is TRBV4-1 and J usage is TRBJ1-4; 7 positions agree with TRBD1. The CDR3 sequence is 15 residues long. The V gene's germline CDR1 is MGHRA and CDR2 YSYEKL. Unmatched junction bases numbered 6, after V lost 0 bases and J lost 8 bases. The CDR3 DNA reads TGCGCCAGCAGCCAAGAAAAGGGGGCGAGGGAAAAACTGTTTTTT. Its protein is CASSQEKGAREKLFF.

The rearrangement joins TRBV7-9 to TRBJ1-1; tentative D call: TRBD1 (6 bases). The CDR3 spans 13 residues. Germline V lookup: CDR1 SEHNR, CDR2 FQNEAQ (reference sequence). The V gene lost 5 bases and the J gene lost 5 bases, with 12 bases spanning the gap. The CDR3 DNA reads as TGTGCCAGCAGCCTGGGACAAAGAACTGAAGCTTTCTTT. Its protein is CASSLGQRTEAFF.

This clone was picked up one time. This chain connects TRBV5-1 to TRBJ1-1, with D hard to call. The CDR3 sequence is 14 residues long. The germline V gene encodes CDR1 SGHRS and CDR2 YFSETQ. Trimming shortened V by 4 bases and J by 3 bases, and 13 bases separated the two germline ends. CDR3 sequence reads: CASSVKLGDTEAFF. The CDR3 bases are TGCGCCAGCAGCGTGAAACTGGGCGACACTGAAGCTTTCTTT.

The chain carries TRBV4-1 and TRBJ1-5; the match to TRBD1 covers 7 bases. Germline V gives CDR1 MGHRA, CDR2 YSYEKL. CDR3 length: 17 residues. Trimming removed 0 bases from V and 3 bases from J; junction bases left unmatched: 8. In DNA, the CDR3 is TGCGCCAGCAGCCAAGAACCCCCGGACAGGCCCAATCAGCCCCAGCATTTT. This codes for CASSQEPPDRPNQPQHF.

The chain joins TRBV6-2 or TRBV6-3 to TRBJ1-1; D unresolved. CDR3 length: 15 amino acids. Trimming shortened V by 2 bases and J by 9 bases, and 19 bases separated the two germline ends. Looked up from germline, CDR1 is MNHEY and CDR2 is SVGEGT. The CDR3 loop reads CASSYMVEESLQAFF. CDR3 sequence (DNA): TGTGCCAGCAGTTACATGGTGGAGGAGTCGCTCCAAGCTTTCTTT.

CDR3 DNA sequence: TGTGCCAGTAGTAGCGGACAGACGGAAAAACTGTTTTTT. Translated: CASSSGQTEKLFF. The rearrangement joins TRBV19 to TRBJ1-4, with a weak D call TRBD1 (6 bases). This CDR3 has 13 residues. Germline CDR1 and CDR2: LNHDA and SQIVND (reference sequence). V lost 4 bases to trimming and J lost 8 bases, with 11 bases between them.

J is TRBJ2-2 and V is TRBV19; D is possibly TRBD2 (6 bases). The germline V gene has CDR1 LNHDA and CDR2 SQIVND (reference sequence). CDR3 length: 15 residues. The germline V and J ends were trimmed by 3 bases and 4 bases, with 12 bases remaining between them. The CDR3 spells CASSIGQGGTGELFF. The DNA of the CDR3 is TGTGCCAGTAGTATCGGGCAGGGAGGCACCGGGGAGCTGTTTTTT.

This chain links TRBV29-1 with TRBJ1-3, with 8 bases identical to TRBD1. The CDR3 length is 17 residues. With 3 bases clipped from V and 0 bases from J, the junction kept 10 bases outside the gene matches. Germline CDR1 reads SQVTM; CDR2 reads ANQGSEA. Here the CDR3 DNA reads TGCAGCGTTGATGCCTCGGACAGGGAAATCTCTGGAAACACCATATATTTT. Protein sequence: CSVDASDREISGNTIYF.

The rearrangement links TRBV10-1 to TRBJ1-3; D not certain. Looked up from germline, CDR1 is WNHNN and CDR2 is SYGVQD (reference sequence). V lost 10 bases to trimming and J lost 4 bases, with 17 bases between them. The CDR3 loop spans 14 amino acids. The DNA for the CDR3 is TGCGCCAACGAGGGCAGGTTTAGGGGAAACACCATATATTTT. This sequence encodes CANEGRFRGNTIYF.

The rearrangement links TRBV5-6 to TRBJ2-2; 10 positions match TRBD1. Germline CDR1 SGHDT, CDR2 YYEEEE. Trimming cost V 4 bases and J 5 bases; bases outside gene matches: 5. The CDR3 contains 15 residues. The CDR3 DNA reads TGTGCCAGCAGCCCTGACAGGGGGCTAACCGGGGAGCTGTTTTTT. Translating it yields CASSPDRGLTGELFF. Full variable domain (missing parts from reference TRBV5-6 and TRBJ2-2): DAGVTQSPTHLIKTRGQQVTLRCSPKSGHDTVSWYQQALGQGPQFIFQYYEEEERQRGNFPDRFSGHQFPNYSSELNVNALLLGDSALYLCASSPDRGLTGELFFGEGSRLTVL.